The rows below give T cell receptor beta chains drawn from one sample of a study of cytomegalovirus exposure and HLA in healthy donors. Using immunoSEQ multiplex PCR, the repertoire was profiled, and TCRdb retains in-frame clones only, with some absent. This sample carries tens of thousands of clones, 60% to 80% of them seen once, and the ten largest clones take under 7.5%. The sequenced material came from PBMCs. Receptor source: a woman in her fifties or sixties in good health and CMV-seropositive. CDR3s include the opening cysteine and the closing phenylalanine or tryptophan. A D gene is named only where the DNA matches it firmly. Clone size is shown for a subset of rows, as once, few, many or a class of expanded clone.

V	J	D	size	CDR3	DNA
TRBV6-6	TRBJ1-1	-	-	CASSYEGGTEAFF	TGTGCCAGCAGTTACGAAGGGGGCACTGAAGCTTTCTTT
TRBV5-1	TRBJ1-3	-	few	CASSSGGAGNTIYF	TGCGCCAGCAGCTCGGGTGGGGCCGGAAACACCATATATTTT
TRBV30	TRBJ1-2	-	few	CAATPTSYGYTF	TGTGCCGCGACACCAACTAGCTATGGCTACACCTTC
TRBV28	TRBJ2-7	-	-	CASSFSGAPYEQYF	TGTGCCAGCAGTTTTTCTGGGGCCCCCTACGAGCAGTACTTC
TRBV10-1	TRBJ2-7	-	once	CASSGQASGEQYF	TGCGCCAGCAGTGGCCAAGCGAGCGGGGAGCAGTACTTC
TRBV6-5	TRBJ2-5	TRBD1	-	CASRSTGKETQYF	TGTGCCAGCAGATCGACAGGGAAAGAGACCCAGTACTTC
TRBV5-4	TRBJ2-5	-	-	CASSLAGVETQYF	TGTGCCAGCAGCTTGGCCGGTGTAGAGACCCAGTACTTC
TRBV29-1	TRBJ1-2	-	-	CSAPQGTRGYTF	TGCAGCGCCCCACAGGGAACACGGGGCTACACCTTC
TRBV4-1	TRBJ2-6	-	-	CASSQDLALSGANVLTF	TGCGCCAGCAGCCAAGATCTGGCCCTCTCTGGGGCCAACGTCCTGACTTTC
TRBV7-2	TRBJ1-1	-	once	CASSRKSGRGEAFF	TGTGCCAGCAGTCGGAAATCCGGGAGGGGTGAAGCTTTCTTT
TRBV4-1	TRBJ1-5	TRBD1	-	CASSQEGTGGYNQPQHF	TGCGCCAGCAGCCAAGAAGGGACAGGGGGGTACAATCAGCCCCAGCATTTT